The clone carrying this T cell receptor beta chain appeared many times. Trimming removed 0 bases at V and 7 bases at J, with 7 bases between. CDR3 length: 12 amino acids. Germline-derived CDR1 and CDR2 are SEHNR and FQNEAQ (reference sequence). Data came from immunoSEQ multiplex PCR; TCRdb stores just in-frame clones and leaves some out. Of about 240,000 clones listed, about 80% are singletons. This specimen comes from a study of blood T cell repertoires in COVID-19. The chain joins TRBV7-9 to TRBJ2-7, with D unclear. The source of this sequence is a woman of 80 years or more with acute or convalescent COVID-19. The sequencing sample was made of peripheral blood. In DNA, the CDR3 is TGTGCCAGCAGCTTAGCGTCTCAGGAGCAGTACTTC. Its protein product is CASSLASQEQYF.